This is a list of T cell receptor beta chains from one sample in a study of shared clonotypes between healthy human individuals. Repertoires were generated with immunoSEQ multiplex PCR, while TCRdb's copy carries only in-frame clones and drops some. This table holds about 800,000 clones, approximately 97% found once. The sample comprised naive CD8+ T cells sorted from blood. These receptors originate from a man aged 30-40 years in good health. CDR3s include the opening cysteine and the closing phenylalanine or tryptophan. D genes are given only for firm matches. A row's size may be missing; if present it is once, few, many or a size class.

>.|TRBJ2-1|TRBD2|TRBV27
CASNQLAGAYNEQFF
TGTGCCAGCAACCAACTAGCGGGAGCTTACAATGAGCAGTTCTTC
>once|TRBJ2-3|.|TRBV14
CASSPQTDTQYF
TGTGCCAGCAGCCCTCAGACAGATACGCAGTATTTT
>.|TRBJ2-3|.|TRBV9
CASSVYGSTDTQYF
TGTGCCAGCAGCGTATACGGGAGCACAGATACGCAGTATTTT
>.|TRBJ2-1|.|TRBV29-1
CSVDTRGYEQFF
TGCAGCGTTGATACTAGGGGGTATGAGCAGTTCTTC
>.|TRBJ2-1|TRBD2|TRBV18
CASSPGTSSYNEQFF
TGTGCCAGCTCACCCGGGACTAGCTCCTACAATGAGCAGTTCTTC
>.|TRBJ2-1|TRBD2|TRBV19
CASSIGGLAGGEQFF
TGTGCCAGTAGTATAGGGGGGCTAGCGGGAGGGGAGCAGTTCTTC
>.|TRBJ1-2|TRBD1|TRBV29-1
CSVEATAGTANYGYTF
TGCAGCGTTGAAGCAACGGCAGGGACAGCTAACTATGGCTACACCTTC
>.|TRBJ2-7|.|TRBV7-8
CASSFGSYEQYF
TGTGCCAGCAGCTTCGGCTCCTACGAGCAGTACTTC
>.|TRBJ1-2|.|TRBV7-8
CASSLAPGSGYTF
TGTGCCAGCAGCTTAGCGCCTGGTTCTGGCTACACCTTC
>.|TRBJ2-7|.|TRBV5-4
CASSPGSPSYEQYF
TGTGCCAGCAGCCCCGGATCACCCTCCTACGAGCAGTACTTC
>.|TRBJ2-7|TRBD2|TRBV10-3
CAISESGGPREQYF
TGTGCCATCAGTGAGTCGGGAGGGCCCCGCGAGCAGTACTTC
>once|TRBJ2-5|TRBD2|TRBV7-3
CASSLTGGVQETQYF
TGTGCCAGCAGCTTAACGGGAGGGGTACAAGAGACCCAGTACTTC
>.|TRBJ2-2|.|TRBV14
CASSHLEGGTGELFF
TGTGCCAGCAGCCATTTAGAGGGAGGCACCGGGGAGCTGTTTTTT
>.|TRBJ2-7|.|TRBV11-2
CASSPRLGEEQYF
TGTGCCAGCAGTCCACGCCTCGGGGAGGAGCAGTACTTC
>.|TRBJ2-1|.|TRBV11-3
CASSLAGGWNEQFF
TGTGCCAGCAGCTTAGCGGGGGGCTGGAATGAGCAGTTCTTC
>.|TRBJ2-2|TRBD1|TRBV4-3
CASSQDPATGGAGELFF
TGCGCCAGCAGCCAAGATCCGGCGACAGGGGGCGCCGGGGAGCTGTTTTTT
>.|TRBJ1-5|.|TRBV6-1
CASSADTDNQPQHF
TGTGCCAGCAGTGCGGACACCGACAATCAGCCCCAGCATTTT
>.|TRBJ2-1|.|TRBV5-1
CASSSVWHEQFF
TGCGCCAGCAGCTCAGTCTGGCATGAGCAGTTCTTC
>once|TRBJ2-5|TRBD2|TRBV7-9
CASSLPPGGETQYF
TGTGCCAGCAGCTTACCCCCGGGGGGAGAGACCCAGTACTTC
>once|TRBJ2-1|.|TRBV7-9
CASSLSERPNEQFF
TGTGCCAGCAGCTTATCCGAGCGCCCCAATGAGCAGTTCTTC
>.|TRBJ2-7|.|TRBV15
CATSIVHSYEQYF
TGTGCCACCAGCATAGTTCACTCCTACGAGCAGTACTTC
>.|TRBJ1-3|TRBD1|TRBV28
CASTPTGSFSGNTIYF
TGTGCCAGCACCCCGACAGGGAGTTTCTCTGGAAACACCATATATTTT
>.|TRBJ2-5|.|TRBV5-1
CASTDGLQETQYF
TGCGCCAGCACAGACGGTCTCCAAGAGACCCAGTACTTC
>.|TRBJ2-7|TRBD2|TRBV4-1
CASSQDVGLERYEQYF
TGCGCCAGCAGCCAAGATGTGGGACTAGAGCGTTACGAGCAGTACTTC
>once|TRBJ2-7|.|TRBV5-8
CASTPGPAYGYEQYF
TGTGCCAGCACCCCAGGACCCGCATATGGGTACGAGCAGTACTTC
>.|TRBJ2-7|.|TRBV4-1
CASSQTGIEAQRLPYEQYF
TGCGCCAGCAGCCAAACCGGCATAGAGGCCCAGCGGCTTCCCTACGAGCAGTACTTC
>.|TRBJ2-1|.|TRBV21-1
CASSCKLAGTRSNEQFF
TGTGCCAGCAGCTGTAAGTTAGCGGGAACCAGAAGCAATGAGCAGTTCTTC
>.|TRBJ2-4|TRBD2|TRBV28
CASSPGLGVVQYF
TGTGCCAGCAGCCCGGGACTAGGAGTTGTTCAGTACTTC
>.|TRBJ2-3|TRBD2|TRBV7-9
CASSSLSVSGRSDTQYF
TGTGCCAGCAGCTCCCTCAGTGTTAGCGGGAGATCGGATACGCAGTATTTT
>.|TRBJ2-3|TRBD1|TRBV5-1
CASSIIPGTGVSTDTQYF
TGCGCCAGCAGCATTATTCCCGGGACAGGGGTTAGCACAGATACGCAGTATTTT
>.|TRBJ2-1|.|TRBV10-3
CAISESGTPYNEQFF
TGTGCCATCAGTGAGTCGGGGACGCCATACAATGAGCAGTTCTTC
>.|TRBJ1-2|.|TRBV5-4
CASSPQTDLNYGYTF
TGTGCCAGCAGCCCGCAGACAGATTTGAACTATGGCTACACCTTC
>.|TRBJ2-2|TRBD2|TRBV29-1
CSVRSSLSSSGSTGELFF
TGCAGCGTGAGGAGTAGCTTGTCCTCTAGCGGGAGCACCGGGGAGCTGTTTTTT
>.|TRBJ1-3|.|TRBV7-8
CATSKWESSGNTIYF
TGTGCCACCTCGAAATGGGAAAGCTCTGGAAACACCATATATTTT
>.|TRBJ2-2|TRBD1|TRBV7-6
CATRTGPNTGELFF
TGTGCCACCCGGACAGGGCCTAACACCGGGGAGCTGTTTTTT
>.|TRBJ2-2|TRBD2|TRBV9
CASSPGGETGELFF
TGTGCCAGCAGTCCGGGAGGGGAGACCGGGGAGCTGTTTTTT
>.|TRBJ2-1|.|TRBV4-3
CASSQVGAIEQFF
TGCGCCAGCAGCCAAGTTGGGGCAATTGAGCAGTTCTTC
>.|TRBJ1-2|.|TRBV15
CATSRVGEPNYGYTF
TGTGCCACCAGCAGAGTTGGAGAGCCCAACTATGGCTACACCTTC
>once|TRBJ2-1|.|TRBV5-1
CASSFRGRGLYMGNEQFF
TGCGCCAGCAGCTTTCGGGGAAGGGGGTTATATATGGGCAATGAGCAGTTCTTC
>once|TRBJ2-1|TRBD2|TRBV27
CASQWASGRYNEQFF
TGTGCCAGCCAGTGGGCTAGCGGACGGTACAATGAGCAGTTCTTC
>.|TRBJ2-7|TRBD1|TRBV29-1
CSVLDRGHEQYF
TGCAGCGTTCTCGACAGGGGGCACGAGCAGTACTTC
>.|TRBJ1-2|.|TRBV4-2
CASSHLPGYGYTF
TGTGCCAGCAGCCACCTACCCGGCTATGGCTACACCTTC
>.|TRBJ2-5|TRBD2|TRBV7-2
CASSTTSGETQYF
TGTGCCAGCAGCACCACTAGCGGGGAGACCCAGTACTTC
>.|TRBJ2-7|.|TRBV5-4
CASSLEGSPREQYF
TGTGCCAGCAGCTTGGAGGGCTCTCCAAGGGAGCAGTACTTC
>.|TRBJ2-1|TRBD2|TRBV11-2
CASRSTSGRAHNEQFF
TGTGCCAGCCGGTCCACTAGCGGGAGGGCTCACAATGAGCAGTTCTTC
>.|TRBJ2-5|.|TRBV2
CASSVFRETQYF
TGTGCCAGCAGTGTTTTCCGGGAGACCCAGTACTTC
>.|TRBJ2-7|.|TRBV15
CATSRVGTRFYEQYF
TGTGCCACCAGCAGAGTGGGGACAAGATTCTACGAGCAGTACTTC
>once|TRBJ2-3|TRBD2|TRBV9
CASSVAAGGGDTQYF
TGTGCCAGCAGCGTAGCGGCGGGAGGTGGAGATACGCAGTATTTT
>.|TRBJ2-7|.|TRBV28
CASSITSYEQYF
TGTGCCAGCAGTATAACCTCCTACGAGCAGTACTTC
>.|TRBJ2-7|TRBD1|TRBV19
CASRNRGENEQYF
TGTGCCAGTAGAAACAGGGGTGAGAACGAGCAGTACTTC
>.|TRBJ2-7|.|TRBV5-4
CASSPAITAYEQYF
TGTGCCAGCAGCCCTGCTATAACAGCCTACGAGCAGTACTTC
>.|TRBJ2-7|TRBD1|TRBV5-6
CASHGTGTYEQYF
TGTGCCAGCCACGGGACAGGGACCTACGAGCAGTACTTC
>.|TRBJ2-7|.|TRBV11-2
CASSLLANPYEQYF
TGTGCCAGCAGCTTACTAGCAAATCCCTACGAGCAGTACTTC
>.|TRBJ2-3|.|TRBV6-5
CATAPRLADTQYF
TGTGCCACCGCCCCTCGGTTGGCAGATACGCAGTATTTT
>.|TRBJ2-4|TRBD1|TRBV6-5
CASNNRGSKNIQYF
TGTGCCAGCAACAACAGGGGGTCCAAAAACATTCAGTACTTC